The 11 T cell receptor beta chains in this list originate from one sample, sequenced in a study of blood T cell repertoires in COVID-19. Data came from immunoSEQ multiplex PCR; TCRdb stores just in-frame clones and leaves some out. The table has about 49,000 clones, roughly four fifths seen once. Sequencing was performed on peripheral blood. The receptors were sampled from a woman aged 55-70 years with acute or convalescent COVID-19.

The V and J genes are TRBV19 and TRBJ1-2; D call uncertain. Deletions cut 3 bases from V and 5 bases from J, with 13 bases between. Looked up from germline, CDR1 is LNHDA and CDR2 is SQIVND (reference sequence). CDR3 length: 14 residues. The CDR3 region has the DNA TGTGCCAGTAGTATGAGTTCTCGGTCGTATGGCTACACCTTC. This sequence encodes CASSMSSRSYGYTF.

The V and J genes are TRBV29-1 and TRBJ2-2; D might be TRBD2 (6 bases). In germline, CDR1 is SQVTM, CDR2 ANQGSEA. This CDR3 has 12 amino acids. Trimming left V 7 bases short and J 4 bases short, with 10 bases between. This CDR3 is CSAGRGTGELFF. DNA of the CDR3: TGCAGCGCCGGGAGAGGCACCGGGGAGCTGTTTTTT.

The V gene is TRBV7-8, the J gene TRBJ2-1, with 7 bases aligning to TRBD1. Germline V gives CDR1 SGHVS, CDR2 FQNEAQ. The V segment lost 2 bases and the J segment 3 bases; nucleotides outside the gene matches: 7. The CDR3 extends over 16 amino acids. Written as DNA, the CDR3 is TGTGCCAGCAGCTTATCAGGGACAGATGTCTACAATGAGCAGTTCTTC. This sequence encodes CASSLSGTDVYNEQFF.

This rearrangement joins TRBV27 to TRBJ1-2, with a possible D match to TRBD1 (5 bases). Germline lookup yields CDR1 MNHEY and CDR2 SMNVEV (reference sequence). V was cut by 4 bases and J by 8 bases, with 17 bases left in between. CDR3 length: 14 amino acids. CDR3: CASSSPQGSRGYTF. The CDR3 bases are TGTGCCAGCAGTTCCCCTCAGGGTTCGAGGGGCTACACCTTC.

The CDR3 DNA sequence: TGTGCCACACGCGACAGGGCGGAGTCCGGGGAGCTGTTTTTT. The encoded protein is CATRDRAESGELFF. The chain couples TRBV10-3 to TRBJ2-2, with 7 bases matching TRBD1. Trimming cost V 10 bases and J 6 bases; bases outside gene matches: 11. The CDR3 consists of 14 residues. Germline V lookup: CDR1 ENHRY, CDR2 SYGVKD.

The rearrangement uses TRBV5-1 and TRBJ2-5, with D possibly being TRBD2 (9 bases). The CDR3 spans 22 residues. CDR1 is SGHRS, CDR2 YFSETQ, per germline. V lost 3 bases and J lost 5, with 38 bases in between. This chain's CDR3 is CASSSGQEMDFGGRAMGETQYF. CDR3 nucleotides: TGCGCCAGCAGCTCGGGACAGGAGATGGATTTCGGCGGGAGGGCGATGGGGGAGACCCAGTACTTC.

This chain joins TRBV15 and TRBJ1-1; 7 positions match TRBD1. Germline assignment: CDR1 LNHNV and CDR2 YYDKDF (reference sequence). The CDR3 extends over 17 amino acids. V shed 1 base, J shed 3 bases, and the junction held 11 bases outside the gene matches. The CDR3 region has the DNA TGTGCCACCAGCAGAGGGGGACAGCGCGGGTCCTACACTGAAGCTTTCTTT. Protein: CATSRGGQRGSYTEAFF.

This rearrangement joins TRBV6-6 to TRBJ2-5; TRBD1 matches at 8 bases. This CDR3 comprises 14 residues. The ends lost 6 bases at V and 4 bases at J; junction bases unmatched: 7. Germline CDR1 reads MNHNY; CDR2 reads SVGAGI (reference sequence). CDR3 nucleotides: TGTGCCAGCAGCGGACAGGGAAATAGAGAGACCCAGTACTTC. Its protein is CASSGQGNRETQYF.

V gene TRBV6-6 combines with J gene TRBJ1-6; the D is unclear. Looked up from germline, CDR1 is MNHNY and CDR2 is SVGAGI (reference sequence). Trimming removed 6 bases from V and 4 bases from J, with 4 bases in between. This CDR3 is built from 12 residues. The CDR3 protein is CASSQYNSPLHF. The CDR3 DNA is TGTGCCAGCAGCCAGTATAATTCACCCCTCCACTTT.

V and J are TRBV29-1 and TRBJ2-7; TRBD2 matches 13 bases. The CDR3 contains 20 residues. Per germline, CDR1 SQVTM and CDR2 ANQGSEA. J was trimmed by 3 bases and V by 6 bases; bases with no gene match: 23. DNA for the CDR3: TGCAGCGTCCAAGGTCGAACTAGCGGGAGGGCCGAATCGGATGTCTACGAGCAGTACTTC. Encoded protein: CSVQGRTSGRAESDVYEQYF.

The rearrangement uses TRBV11-3 and TRBJ2-7, with no clear D. The length of the CDR3 is 12 residues. Germline V CDR1 and CDR2: SGHNT, YENEEA. Deletions cut 0 bases from V and 6 bases from J, with 6 bases between. For the CDR3, the DNA is TGTGCCAGCAGCTTAGATCTCGGCGAGCAGTACTTC. It specifies CASSLDLGEQYF.